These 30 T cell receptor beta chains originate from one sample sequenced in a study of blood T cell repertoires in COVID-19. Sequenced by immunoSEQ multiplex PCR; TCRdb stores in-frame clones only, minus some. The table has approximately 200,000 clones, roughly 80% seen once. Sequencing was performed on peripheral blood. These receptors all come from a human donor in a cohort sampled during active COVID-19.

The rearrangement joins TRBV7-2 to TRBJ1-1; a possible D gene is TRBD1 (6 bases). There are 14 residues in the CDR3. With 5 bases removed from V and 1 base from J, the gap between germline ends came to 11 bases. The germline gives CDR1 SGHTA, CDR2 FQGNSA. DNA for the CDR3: TGTGCCAGCAGCCCATCGACAGGGAACACTGAAGCTTTCTTT. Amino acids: CASSPSTGNTEAFF.

DNA for the CDR3: TGTGCCTGGAGGGGACAGGGGGCAGGTACTGAAGCTTTCTTT. Protein product: CAWRGQGAGTEAFF. The gene calls are TRBV30 and TRBJ1-1, with 12 bases lining up with TRBD1. The trim removed 3 bases at V and 5 bases at J, leaving 4 bases unmatched. The CDR3 covers 14 residues. Germline-derived CDR1 and CDR2 are GTSNPN and SVGIG (reference sequence).

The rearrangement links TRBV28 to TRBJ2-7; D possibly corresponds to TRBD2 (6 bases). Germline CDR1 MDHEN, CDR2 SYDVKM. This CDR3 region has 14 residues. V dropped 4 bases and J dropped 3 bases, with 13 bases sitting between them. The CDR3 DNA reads TGTGCCAGCAGTTCCGCGGGACTGGGCTACGAGCAGTACTTC. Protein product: CASSSAGLGYEQYF.

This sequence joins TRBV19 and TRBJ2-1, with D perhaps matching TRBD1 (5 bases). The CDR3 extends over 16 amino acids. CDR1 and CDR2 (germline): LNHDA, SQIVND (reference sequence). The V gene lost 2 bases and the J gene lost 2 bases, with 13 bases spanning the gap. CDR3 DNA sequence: TGTGCCAGTAGTATAAGGGCAGGGTGGACCTACAATGAGCAGTTCTTC. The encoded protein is CASSIRAGWTYNEQFF.

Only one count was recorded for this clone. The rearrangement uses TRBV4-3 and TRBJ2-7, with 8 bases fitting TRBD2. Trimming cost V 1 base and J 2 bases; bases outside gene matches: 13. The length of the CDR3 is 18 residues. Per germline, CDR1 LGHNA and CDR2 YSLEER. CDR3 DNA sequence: TGCGCCAGCAGCCAAGGGATGGTGGCGGGAGGAGAACCCTACGAGCAGTACTTC. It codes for CASSQGMVAGGEPYEQYF.

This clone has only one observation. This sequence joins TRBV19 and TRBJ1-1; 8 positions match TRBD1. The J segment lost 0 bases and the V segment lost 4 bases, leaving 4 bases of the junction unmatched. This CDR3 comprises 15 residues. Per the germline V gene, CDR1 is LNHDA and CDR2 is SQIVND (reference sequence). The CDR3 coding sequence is TGTGCCAGTAGTACGGGACAGGTTATGAACACTGAAGCTTTCTTT. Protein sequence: CASSTGQVMNTEAFF.

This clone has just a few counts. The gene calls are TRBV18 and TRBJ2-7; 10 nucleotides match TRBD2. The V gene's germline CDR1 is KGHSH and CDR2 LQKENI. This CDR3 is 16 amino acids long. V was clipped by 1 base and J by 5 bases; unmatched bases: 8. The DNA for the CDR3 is TGTGCCAGCTCACCACGCTTAGCGGGAGGCTGGGACGAGCAGTACTTC. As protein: CASSPRLAGGWDEQYF.

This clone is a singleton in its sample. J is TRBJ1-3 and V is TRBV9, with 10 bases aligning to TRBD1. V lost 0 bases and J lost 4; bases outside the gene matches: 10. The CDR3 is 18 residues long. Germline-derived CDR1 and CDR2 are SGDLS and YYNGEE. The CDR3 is CASSVATSDRGYGNTIYF. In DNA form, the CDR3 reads TGTGCCAGCAGCGTAGCTACGTCGGACAGGGGGTACGGAAACACCATATATTTT. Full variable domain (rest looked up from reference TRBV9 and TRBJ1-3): DSGVTQTPKHLITATGQRVTLRCSPRSGDLSVYWYQQSLDQGLQFLIQYYNGEERAKGNILERFSAQQFPDLHSELNLSSLELGDSALYFCASSVATSDRGYGNTIYFGEGSWLTVV.

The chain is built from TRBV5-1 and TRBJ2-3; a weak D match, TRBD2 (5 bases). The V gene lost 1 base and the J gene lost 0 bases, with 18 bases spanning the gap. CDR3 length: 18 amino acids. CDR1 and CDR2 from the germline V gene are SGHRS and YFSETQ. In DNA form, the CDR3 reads TGCGCCAGCAGCTTGTGGGATAGCGCGGCTGCTAGCACAGATACGCAGTATTTT. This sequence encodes CASSLWDSAAASTDTQYF.

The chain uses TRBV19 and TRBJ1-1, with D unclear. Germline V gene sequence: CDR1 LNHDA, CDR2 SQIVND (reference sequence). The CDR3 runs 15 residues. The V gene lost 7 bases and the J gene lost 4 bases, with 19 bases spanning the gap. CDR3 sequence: CASTLRPGIGTEAFF. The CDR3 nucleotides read TGTGCCAGTACCTTGAGGCCGGGGATCGGCACTGAAGCTTTCTTT.

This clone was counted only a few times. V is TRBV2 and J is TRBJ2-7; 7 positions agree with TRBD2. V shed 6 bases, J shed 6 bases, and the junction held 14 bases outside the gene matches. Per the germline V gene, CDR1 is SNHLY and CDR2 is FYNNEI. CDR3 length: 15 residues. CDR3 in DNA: TGTGCCAGCAGCCCCACTAGGACCGGGAGGAGCGAGCAGTACTTC. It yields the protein CASSPTRTGRSEQYF. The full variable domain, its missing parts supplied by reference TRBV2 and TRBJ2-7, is EPEVTQTPSHQVTQMGQEVILRCVPISNHLYFYWYRQILGQKVEFLVSFYNNEISEKSEIFDDQFSVERPDGSNFTLKIRSTKLEDSAMYFCASSPTRTGRSEQYFGPGTRLTVT.

In DNA, the CDR3 is TGTGCCAGCAGCCCCCGTCCCAACACTGAAGCTTTCTTT. Residues: CASSPRPNTEAFF. This chain connects TRBV3-1 (or the pseudogene TRBV3-2) to TRBJ1-1; D is uncertain. Trimming removed 4 bases at V and 2 bases at J, with 8 bases between. CDR1 and CDR2 from the germline V gene are LGHDT and YNNKEL (reference sequence). There are 13 residues in the CDR3.

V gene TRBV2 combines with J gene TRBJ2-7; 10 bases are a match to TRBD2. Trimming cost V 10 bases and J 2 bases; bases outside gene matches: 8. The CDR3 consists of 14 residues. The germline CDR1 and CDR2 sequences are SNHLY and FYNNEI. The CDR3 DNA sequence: TGTGCCACCGGGGGACTAGCGAGTCCCTACGAGCAGTACTTC. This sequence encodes CATGGLASPYEQYF.

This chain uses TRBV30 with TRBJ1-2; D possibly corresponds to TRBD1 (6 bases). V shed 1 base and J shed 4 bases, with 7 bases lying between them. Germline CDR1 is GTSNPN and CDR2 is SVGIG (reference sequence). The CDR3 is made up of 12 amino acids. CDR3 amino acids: CAWSEDSYGYTF. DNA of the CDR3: TGTGCCTGGAGTGAGGACAGCTATGGCTACACCTTC. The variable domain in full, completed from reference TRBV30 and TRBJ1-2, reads SQTIHQWPATLVQPVGSPLSLECTVEGTSNPNLYWYRQAAGRGLQLLFYSVGIGQISSEVPQNLSASRPQDRQFILSSKKLLLSDSGFYLCAWSEDSYGYTFGSGTRLTVV.

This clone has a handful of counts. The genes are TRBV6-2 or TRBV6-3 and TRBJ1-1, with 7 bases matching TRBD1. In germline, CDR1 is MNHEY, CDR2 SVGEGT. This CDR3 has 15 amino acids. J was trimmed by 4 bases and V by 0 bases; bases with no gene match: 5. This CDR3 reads CASSYSLQGGTEAFF. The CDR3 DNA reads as TGTGCCAGCAGTTACTCGTTGCAGGGGGGCACTGAAGCTTTCTTT.

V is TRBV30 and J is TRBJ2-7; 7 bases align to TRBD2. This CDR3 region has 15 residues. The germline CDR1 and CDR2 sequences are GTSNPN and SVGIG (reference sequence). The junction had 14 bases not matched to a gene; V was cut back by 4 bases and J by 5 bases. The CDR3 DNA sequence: TGTGCCTGGAAAGGAGCGGGGAGGGCGGGTCACGAGCAGTACTTC. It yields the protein CAWKGAGRAGHEQYF.

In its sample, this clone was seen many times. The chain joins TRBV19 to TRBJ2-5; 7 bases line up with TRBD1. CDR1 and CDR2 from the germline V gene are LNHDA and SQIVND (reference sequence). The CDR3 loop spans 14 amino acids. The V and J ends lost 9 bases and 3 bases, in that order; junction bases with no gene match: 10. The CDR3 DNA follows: TGTGCCAGCTTCAACCGGGACAGAAAAGAGACCCAGTACTTC. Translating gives CASFNRDRKETQYF.

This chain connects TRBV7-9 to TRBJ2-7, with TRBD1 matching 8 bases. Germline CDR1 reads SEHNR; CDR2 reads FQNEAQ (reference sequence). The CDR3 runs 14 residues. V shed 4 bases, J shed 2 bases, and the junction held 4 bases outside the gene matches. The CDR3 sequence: CASSSTGDPYEQYF. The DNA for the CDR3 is TGTGCCAGCAGCTCGACAGGGGACCCCTACGAGCAGTACTTC.

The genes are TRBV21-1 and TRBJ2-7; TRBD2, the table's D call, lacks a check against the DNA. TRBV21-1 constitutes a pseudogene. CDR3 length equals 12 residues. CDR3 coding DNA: TGTGCCAGCAATCTTTCCTCCTACGAGCAGTACTTC. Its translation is CASNLSSYEQYF.

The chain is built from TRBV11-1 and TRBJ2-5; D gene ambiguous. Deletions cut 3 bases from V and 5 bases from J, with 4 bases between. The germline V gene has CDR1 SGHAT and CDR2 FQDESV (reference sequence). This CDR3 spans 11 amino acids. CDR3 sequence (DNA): TGTGCCAGCAGCTTGGGCGAGACCCAGTACTTC. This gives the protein CASSLGETQYF.

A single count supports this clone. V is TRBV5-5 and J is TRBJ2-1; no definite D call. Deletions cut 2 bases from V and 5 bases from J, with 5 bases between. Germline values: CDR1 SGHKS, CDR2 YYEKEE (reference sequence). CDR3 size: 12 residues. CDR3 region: CASSFEDNEQFF. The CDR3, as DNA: TGTGCCAGCAGCTTCGAGGACAATGAGCAGTTCTTC.

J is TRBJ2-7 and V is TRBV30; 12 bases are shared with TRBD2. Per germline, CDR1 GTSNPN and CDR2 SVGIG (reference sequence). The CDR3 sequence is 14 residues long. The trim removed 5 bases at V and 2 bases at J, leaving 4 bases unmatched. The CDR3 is CAWVPSGRAYEQYF. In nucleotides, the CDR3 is TGTGCCTGGGTCCCTAGCGGGAGGGCCTACGAGCAGTACTTC.

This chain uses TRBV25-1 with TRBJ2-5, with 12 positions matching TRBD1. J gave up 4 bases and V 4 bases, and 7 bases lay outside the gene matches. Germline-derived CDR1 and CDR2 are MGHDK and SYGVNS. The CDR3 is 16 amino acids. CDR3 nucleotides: TGTGCCAGCAGTGGGGGACAGGGGGCGCTGCTAGAGACCCAGTACTTC. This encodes CASSGGQGALLETQYF.

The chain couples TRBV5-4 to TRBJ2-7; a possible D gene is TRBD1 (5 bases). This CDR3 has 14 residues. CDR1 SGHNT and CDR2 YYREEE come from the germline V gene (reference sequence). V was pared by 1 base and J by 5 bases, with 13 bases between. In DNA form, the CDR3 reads TGTGCCAGCAGCTTGACCAGGGCTAACGACGAGCAGTACTTC. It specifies CASSLTRANDEQYF.

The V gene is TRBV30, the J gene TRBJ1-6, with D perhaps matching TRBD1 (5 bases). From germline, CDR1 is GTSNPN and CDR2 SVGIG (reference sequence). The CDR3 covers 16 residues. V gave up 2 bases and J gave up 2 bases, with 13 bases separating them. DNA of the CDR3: TGTGCCTGGAGTCCGCAGCCCAGGGCCTATAATTCACCCCTCCACTTT. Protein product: CAWSPQPRAYNSPLHF.

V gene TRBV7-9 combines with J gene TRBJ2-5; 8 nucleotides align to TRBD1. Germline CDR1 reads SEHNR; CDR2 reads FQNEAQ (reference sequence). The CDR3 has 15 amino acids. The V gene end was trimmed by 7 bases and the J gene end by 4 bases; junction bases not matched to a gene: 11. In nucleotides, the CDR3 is TGTGCCAGCACTATCGTACAGGGGGTTGGAGAGACCCAGTACTTC. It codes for CASTIVQGVGETQYF. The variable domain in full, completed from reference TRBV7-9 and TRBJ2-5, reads DTGVSQNPRHKITKRGQNVTFRCDPISEHNRLYWYRQTLGQGPEFLTYFQNEAQLEKSRLLSDRFSAERPKGSFSTLEIQRTEQGDSAMYLCASTIVQGVGETQYFGPGTRLLVL.

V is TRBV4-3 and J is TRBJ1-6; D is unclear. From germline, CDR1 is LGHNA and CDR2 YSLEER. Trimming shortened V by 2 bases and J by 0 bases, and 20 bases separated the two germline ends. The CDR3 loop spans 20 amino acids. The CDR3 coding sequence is TGCGCCAGCAGCCAAACTCCGGGATTGGGCGGAGTCTCCTATAATTCACCCCTCCACTTT. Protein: CASSQTPGLGGVSYNSPLHF.

CDR3 bases: TGTGCCAGCTCTTTAGGGACAGGGATAGGTGGCTACACCTTC. This gives the protein CASSLGTGIGGYTF. The chain joins TRBV19 to TRBJ1-2; 9 bases agree with TRBD1. In germline, CDR1 is LNHDA, CDR2 SQIVND (reference sequence). The CDR3 runs to 14 residues. V trimming: 9 bases; J trimming: 7 bases; junction bases outside the gene matches: 12.

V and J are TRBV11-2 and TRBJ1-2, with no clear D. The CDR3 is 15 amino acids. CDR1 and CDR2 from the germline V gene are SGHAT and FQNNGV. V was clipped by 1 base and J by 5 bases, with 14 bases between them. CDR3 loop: CASSLGAKAPYGYTF. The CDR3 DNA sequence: TGTGCCAGCAGCTTAGGGGCGAAGGCACCTTATGGCTACACCTTC.

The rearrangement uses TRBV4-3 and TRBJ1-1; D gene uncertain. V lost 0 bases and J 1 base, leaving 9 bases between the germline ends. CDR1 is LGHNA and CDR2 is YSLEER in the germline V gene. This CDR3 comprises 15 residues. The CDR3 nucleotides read TGCGCCAGCAGCCAAGATAAAGGGAGGAACACTGAAGCTTTCTTT. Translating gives CASSQDKGRNTEAFF.